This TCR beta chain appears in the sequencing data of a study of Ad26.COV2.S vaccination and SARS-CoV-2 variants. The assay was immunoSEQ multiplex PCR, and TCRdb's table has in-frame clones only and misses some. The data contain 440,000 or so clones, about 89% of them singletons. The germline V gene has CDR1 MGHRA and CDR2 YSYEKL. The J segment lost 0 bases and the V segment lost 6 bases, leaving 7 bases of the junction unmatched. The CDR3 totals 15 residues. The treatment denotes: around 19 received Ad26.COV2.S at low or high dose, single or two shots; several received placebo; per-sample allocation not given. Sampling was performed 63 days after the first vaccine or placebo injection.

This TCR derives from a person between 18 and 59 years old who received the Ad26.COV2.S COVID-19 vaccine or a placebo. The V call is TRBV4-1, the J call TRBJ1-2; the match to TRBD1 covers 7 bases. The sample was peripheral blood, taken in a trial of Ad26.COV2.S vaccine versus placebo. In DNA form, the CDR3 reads TGCGCCAGCAGGACAGGGTACGGCCCTAACTATGGCTACACCTTC. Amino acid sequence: CASRTGYGPNYGYTF.